The 13 T cell receptor beta chains presented below share a single source sample, sequenced in a study of Tregs in tolerant kidney transplant recipients. Recipients received nonmyeloablative bone marrow transplants from related graft donors, with transient mixed chimerism. Clones were sequenced by immunoSEQ multiplex PCR, and TCRdb holds only the in-frame ones, with some missing. The data contain about 50,000 clones, roughly 90% of them seen just once; the ten biggest clones take up around 16%. The material was CD8+ T cells from blood (PBMCs), obtained 12 months after the transplant. The receptors here all came from a human patient who received a combined kidney and bone marrow transplant. The graft donor may have contributed some T cells.

The gene calls are TRBV11-3 and TRBJ2-3; 11 bases match TRBD2. Germline values: CDR1 SGHNT, CDR2 YENEEA. V gave up 4 bases and J gave up 2 bases; unmatched junction bases: 2. The CDR3 has 15 amino acids. The CDR3 protein is CASSSGLAATDTQYF. The CDR3 DNA follows: TGTGCCAGCAGCTCGGGACTAGCGGCCACAGATACGCAGTATTTT.

The chain combines TRBV7-3 with TRBJ2-3; 10 bases map to TRBD2. The CDR3 loop spans 16 amino acids. CDR1 and CDR2 (germline): SGHTA, FQGTGA. With 4 bases clipped from V and 3 bases from J, the junction kept 7 bases outside the gene matches. The CDR3 is CASSWEAGGETDTQYF. CDR3 nucleotide sequence: TGTGCCAGCAGCTGGGAAGCGGGAGGGGAAACAGATACGCAGTATTTT. Drawing the rest from reference TRBV7-3 and TRBJ2-3, the complete variable domain is GAGVSQTPSNKVTEKGKYVELRCDPISGHTALYWYRQSLGQGPEFLIYFQGTGAADDSGLPNDRFFAVRPEGSVSTLKIQRTERGDSAVYLCASSWEAGGETDTQYFGPGTRLTVL.

This clone was picked up one time. J is TRBJ1-1 and V is TRBV6-6, with 8 bases lining up with TRBD1. The germline V gene has CDR1 MNHNY and CDR2 SVGAGI (reference sequence). V was clipped by 5 bases and J by 0 bases; unmatched bases: 5. This CDR3 spans 15 amino acids. In nucleotides, the CDR3 is TGTGCCAGCAGTAGGGACAGGCACATGAACACTGAAGCTTTCTTT. This translates into CASSRDRHMNTEAFF.

The gene calls are TRBV12-2 and TRBJ1-1. TRBV12-2 is a listed pseudogene. The CDR3 runs to 15 residues. CDR3 sequence reads: CASRLGSFCFTEAFF. CDR3 in DNA: TGTGCAAGTCGCCTTGGGAGTTTCTGTTTCACTGAAGCTTTCTTT.

The CDR3 is CAWSPGGSNQPQHF. For the CDR3, the DNA is TGTGCCTGGAGTCCAGGGGGCAGCAATCAGCCCCAGCATTTT. V gene TRBV30 combines with J gene TRBJ1-5; TRBD1 agrees at 8 bases. Germline V gives CDR1 GTSNPN, CDR2 SVGIG (reference sequence). The CDR3 covers 14 residues. V trimming: 2 bases; J trimming: 1 base; junction bases outside the gene matches: 1.

CDR3 DNA sequence: TGTGCCAGCAGTCGGGATGCACCGGGACAGGGCTATGGCTACACCTTC. Its protein product is CASSRDAPGQGYGYTF. V is TRBV27 and J is TRBJ1-2; 9 bases agree with TRBD1. After removal of 5 bases from V and 4 bases from J, the junction contained 11 bases not matched to a gene. In germline, CDR1 is MNHEY, CDR2 SMNVEV (reference sequence). This CDR3 is 16 amino acids long.

The chain joins TRBV14 to TRBJ2-3; possible D gene TRBD2, 7 bases. Germline-derived CDR1 and CDR2 are SGHDN and FVKESK. V gave up 3 bases and J gave up 7 bases, with 14 bases separating them. The CDR3 length is 14 residues. The CDR3 DNA sequence: TGTGCCAGCAGCCAGTGGGGGGGCCTAAATACGCAGTATTTT. Its protein product is CASSQWGGLNTQYF.

The rearrangement links TRBV27 to TRBJ2-1; 8 nucleotides align to TRBD1. Per the germline V gene, CDR1 is MNHEY and CDR2 is SMNVEV (reference sequence). The CDR3 runs to 12 residues. The J segment lost 7 bases and the V segment lost 5 bases, leaving 1 base of the junction unmatched. CDR3 sequence reads: CASSGQGNEQFF. CDR3 nucleotide sequence: TGTGCCAGCAGTGGACAGGGTAATGAGCAGTTCTTC.

V usage is TRBV7-9 and J usage is TRBJ2-1; 8 bases line up with TRBD1. Germline trimming cut 0 bases from V and 8 bases from J; bases unmatched to any gene: 12. Germline V gene data show CDR1 as SEHNR and CDR2 as FQNEAQ (reference sequence). The CDR3 totals 17 residues. CDR3 sequence (DNA): TGTGCCAGCAGCTTAGCGATAGGACAGGGAAGGTCGGATGAGCAGTTCTTC. Its translation: CASSLAIGQGRSDEQFF.

The gene calls are TRBV15 and TRBJ2-7, with a tentative D call TRBD1 (6 bases). V shed 6 bases and J shed 3 bases, with 12 bases lying between them. The CDR3 has 13 amino acids. Germline V gives CDR1 LNHNV, CDR2 YYDKDF (reference sequence). This CDR3 reads CATRKQGHYEQYF. In DNA form, the CDR3 reads TGTGCCACCAGAAAACAGGGACACTACGAGCAGTACTTC.

The rearrangement joins TRBV7-3 to TRBJ2-7; possibly TRBD2 for D (7 bases). The CDR3 loop spans 15 amino acids. V lost 4 bases and J 2 bases, leaving 15 bases between the germline ends. The germline V gene has CDR1 SGHTA and CDR2 FQGTGA. The CDR3 DNA is TGTGCCAGCAGCTCCCTGGGGGGGGCCCCCTACGAGCAGTACTTC. Its translation: CASSSLGGAPYEQYF.

The V and J genes are TRBV7-8 and TRBJ2-7, with 10 bases that match TRBD2. V lost 5 bases to trimming and J lost 4 bases; unmatched junction nucleotides: 11. This CDR3 is 16 amino acids long. Germline V gene data show CDR1 as SGHVS and CDR2 as FQNEAQ. The CDR3, as DNA: TGTGCCAGCAGCCGCCCCCCCGGACTAGCGGAATACGAGCAGTACTTC. It yields the protein CASSRPPGLAEYEQYF.

DNA for the CDR3: TGTGCCAGCAGCCCCGGGGACAGGACCTACGAGCAGTACTTC. Translated: CASSPGDRTYEQYF. The chain recombines TRBV7-7 with TRBJ2-7, with 8 bases aligning to TRBD1. The CDR3 covers 14 residues. V gave up 5 bases and J gave up 2 bases; unmatched junction bases: 5. Germline V gene sequence: CDR1 SSHAT, CDR2 FNYEAQ (reference sequence).